Reported below is one T cell receptor beta chain. This record belongs to a study of shared clonotypes between healthy human individuals. Each sample came from a Caucasian adult donor living in Nashville, Tennessee. CD4+ cells were split into CD45RA+ naive and CD45RA-negative memory subsets. CDR1 and CDR2 from the germline V gene are SGHRS and YFSETQ. The trim removed 0 bases at V and 6 bases at J, leaving 4 bases unmatched. This CDR3 region has 15 residues. Some clones are missing from TCRdb's copy, which holds only in-frame ones; the method was immunoSEQ multiplex PCR. The table shows around 1.1 million clones, with 75% to 80% occurring only once.

The rearrangement links TRBV5-1 to TRBJ1-5; TRBD1 matches 9 bases. The clonotype comes from a man between 18 and 29 years old in good health. Some clones in this sample may be carry-over from other donors' samples. Sequencing used memory CD4+ T cells from PBMCs. The subset is: CD45RA-negative fraction. The DNA for the CDR3 is TGCGCCAGCAGCTTGGACAGGGGGCCAGGTCAGCCCCAGCATTTT. Amino acids: CASSLDRGPGQPQHF.